The TCR beta chain described here comes from a study of monozygotic twins with inflammatory bowel disease. General study results and limits: Healthy twins showed more clonotype sharing with others than IBD patients, especially patients with disease activity.

Researchers generated cDNA in eight separate reactions per sample. Reprocessing the 5' RACE reads, TCRdb reports a single entry for every CDR3 protein and omits DNA. The sample has approximately 160,000 distinct CDR3 sequences; the top ten hold 7.4%. As to this clonotype: Its antigen is still unknown.

The germline gives CDR1 SGHTA, CDR2 FQGNSA. This CDR3 has 15 residues. The chain recombines TRBV7-2 with TRBJ2-7. This TCR was recovered from a human donor with ulcerative colitis or Crohn's disease, or a healthy co-twin of an affected twin (not recorded which). Sequenced input: blood. The CDR3 reads CASSLDIAGSYEQYF.